This T cell receptor (beta chain) appears in the sequencing data of a study of T-cell memory formation after mild COVID-19. TCRdb independently ran MiXCR on the 5' RACE reads; one entry per CDR3 protein. The top ten clones hold approximately 20% of a sample with some 350,000 distinct CDR3 sequences, 15% of them seen once. The CDR3 length is 15 residues. In germline, CDR1 is MNHNY, CDR2 SVGAGI (reference sequence). With 0 bases removed from V and 0 bases from J, the gap between germline ends came to 5 bases. This TCR derives from a young man who had mild COVID-19 (a few samples of this study predate the infection). Cell type and time point are not known. Sequences were obtained from PBMCs or a T cell subset sorted from them (not recorded which). The V gene is TRBV6-6, the J gene TRBJ2-2; D unclear. The CDR3 reads CASSYSQPNTGELFF. The CDR3 DNA is TGTGCCAGCAGTTACTCCCAGCCGAACACCGGGGAGCTGTTTTTT.